These T cell receptor beta chains were read from a single sample in a study of cytomegalovirus exposure and HLA in healthy donors. Libraries were prepared by immunoSEQ multiplex PCR; TCRdb keeps only in-frame clonotypes and omits some of them. The data hold 150,000 to 200,000 clones, with around 87% observed a single time. Sequenced sample: PBMCs. The receptors originated from a young woman in good health and CMV-seronegative. CDR3s include the opening cysteine and the closing phenylalanine or tryptophan. A D gene is named only where the DNA matches it firmly. Size tells how often a clone was seen (once, few, many) or the class of an expanded clone, and some rows leave it out.

v_call: TRBV7-6
d_call: TRBD2
j_call: TRBJ2-2
clone_size: .
cdr3_nt: TGTGCCAGCAGCTCCCGGTCTGGGACTAGCCCCGGGGAGCTGTTTTTT
cdr3_aa: CASSSRSGTSPGELFF

v_call: TRBV9
d_call: .
j_call: TRBJ2-7
clone_size: .
cdr3_nt: TGTGCCAGCAGCGTAGCTCAGGGGACCTACGAGCAGTACTTC
cdr3_aa: CASSVAQGTYEQYF

v_call: TRBV2
d_call: TRBD1
j_call: TRBJ2-3
clone_size: few
cdr3_nt: TGTGCCAGCAGTGGGGACAGTCCTAGCACAGATACGCAGTATTTT
cdr3_aa: CASSGDSPSTDTQYF

v_call: TRBV6-5
d_call: .
j_call: TRBJ2-1
clone_size: .
cdr3_nt: TGTGCCAGCAGTTCAGGATACAATGAGCAGTTCTTC
cdr3_aa: CASSSGYNEQFF

v_call: TRBV18
d_call: .
j_call: TRBJ1-2
clone_size: .
cdr3_nt: TGTGCCAGCTCACCACCGGGGCAGATGCGCACCTTC
cdr3_aa: CASSPPGQMRTF

v_call: TRBV11-3
d_call: .
j_call: TRBJ2-1
clone_size: .
cdr3_nt: TGTGCCAGCAGCTCGGACTACCGAACCTCCTACGAGCAGTTCTTC
cdr3_aa: CASSSDYRTSYEQFF

v_call: TRBV10-3
d_call: TRBD1
j_call: TRBJ2-7
clone_size: .
cdr3_nt: TGTGCCATCAGTGAGCCGGGACAGGGCGTCCCTTACGAGCAGTACTTC
cdr3_aa: CAISEPGQGVPYEQYF

v_call: TRBV11-2
d_call: TRBD1
j_call: TRBJ2-1
clone_size: once
cdr3_nt: TGTGCCAGCAGCTTAGTCCCAGGGGGAGTCTACAATGAGCAGTTCTTC
cdr3_aa: CASSLVPGGVYNEQFF

v_call: TRBV19
d_call: TRBD1
j_call: TRBJ2-7
clone_size: once
cdr3_nt: TGTGCCAGTAGTGGACAGGGCCTCCCGTCCTACGAGCAGTACTTC
cdr3_aa: CASSGQGLPSYEQYF

v_call: TRBV18
d_call: .
j_call: TRBJ2-3
clone_size: .
cdr3_nt: TGTGCCAGCTCACAGCGACCAGATACGCAGTATTTT
cdr3_aa: CASSQRPDTQYF

v_call: TRBV9
d_call: TRBD2
j_call: TRBJ2-7
clone_size: .
cdr3_nt: TGTGCCAGCAAGGCGGGAGACCAGGGCGAGCAGTACTTC
cdr3_aa: CASKAGDQGEQYF

v_call: TRBV6-1
d_call: TRBD2
j_call: TRBJ2-7
clone_size: .
cdr3_nt: TGTGCCAGCAGACCGGGACTAGCGGGAGGGATGCAGTACTTC
cdr3_aa: CASRPGLAGGMQYF

v_call: TRBV10-2
d_call: TRBD2
j_call: TRBJ2-3
clone_size: .
cdr3_nt: TGCGCCAGCAGCCTAATGGGGGCTAGCGGGAGAACTGGGGATACGCAGTATTTT
cdr3_aa: CASSLMGASGRTGDTQYF

v_call: TRBV5-5
d_call: TRBD2
j_call: TRBJ2-5
clone_size: .
cdr3_nt: TGTGCCAGCAGCTCCGTGGGCGGGGGGATGCAAGAGACCCAGTACTTC
cdr3_aa: CASSSVGGGMQETQYF

v_call: TRBV19
d_call: TRBD2
j_call: TRBJ2-7
clone_size: .
cdr3_nt: TGTGCCAGTAGTGCCCTTAGCGGGAGTATCTCCTACGAGCAGTACTTC
cdr3_aa: CASSALSGSISYEQYF

v_call: TRBV11-1
d_call: TRBD1
j_call: TRBJ1-2
clone_size: .
cdr3_nt: TGTGCCAGCAGCTCGCCCCGGACAGGGGGGCGGCTCAACTTC
cdr3_aa: CASSSPRTGGRLNF

v_call: TRBV25-1
d_call: .
j_call: TRBJ2-1
clone_size: .
cdr3_nt: TGTGCCAGCAGTTTCGCCGGGACATCCGGGCAGTTCTTC
cdr3_aa: CASSFAGTSGQFF

v_call: TRBV7-3
d_call: TRBD2
j_call: TRBJ2-1
clone_size: .
cdr3_nt: TGTGCCAGCAGCTCCCGGACTAGCGGGACCAATGAGCAGTTCTTC
cdr3_aa: CASSSRTSGTNEQFF

v_call: TRBV7-2
d_call: TRBD2
j_call: TRBJ2-1
clone_size: .
cdr3_nt: TGTGCCAGCAGCTTAATTGGCGGGACTAGCGGATACAATGAGCAGTTCTTC
cdr3_aa: CASSLIGGTSGYNEQFF

v_call: TRBV5-6
d_call: .
j_call: TRBJ1-4
clone_size: few
cdr3_nt: TGTGCCAGCAGCTCCCACGCCGGGTTTGTACTGTTTTTT
cdr3_aa: CASSSHAGFVLFF

v_call: TRBV28
d_call: .
j_call: TRBJ1-5
clone_size: .
cdr3_nt: TGTGCCAGCAGTTATTTTAGAAATCAGCCCCAGCATTTT
cdr3_aa: CASSYFRNQPQHF

v_call: TRBV7-8
d_call: TRBD1
j_call: TRBJ1-2
clone_size: .
cdr3_nt: TGTGCCAGCAGCTCGCCCTCGCAGGGGGACACCTATGGCTACACCTTC
cdr3_aa: CASSSPSQGDTYGYTF

v_call: TRBV4-2
d_call: .
j_call: TRBJ2-3
clone_size: .
cdr3_nt: TGTGCCAGCAGCCAAGATCGGTGGTCAGGGCGGAGGGGCACAGATACGCAGTATTTT
cdr3_aa: CASSQDRWSGRRGTDTQYF

v_call: TRBV11-2
d_call: TRBD2
j_call: TRBJ2-7
clone_size: .
cdr3_nt: TGTGCCAGCAGCTCCCTGGGACTAGCGGTTTCCTACGAGCAGTACTTC
cdr3_aa: CASSSLGLAVSYEQYF

v_call: TRBV19
d_call: TRBD1
j_call: TRBJ2-4
clone_size: .
cdr3_nt: TGTGCCAGTGGAACAGGGGACAAAAACATTCAGTACTTC
cdr3_aa: CASGTGDKNIQYF

v_call: TRBV5-5
d_call: .
j_call: TRBJ1-4
clone_size: .
cdr3_nt: TGTGCCAGCAGCTTGGTTCAAGGAGGGGAAAAACTGTTTTTT
cdr3_aa: CASSLVQGGEKLFF

v_call: TRBV6-5
d_call: .
j_call: TRBJ1-1
clone_size: few
cdr3_nt: TGTGCCAGCACCTCAGGCACTGAAGCTTTCTTT
cdr3_aa: CASTSGTEAFF

v_call: TRBV6-4
d_call: TRBD2
j_call: TRBJ2-3
clone_size: .
cdr3_nt: TGTGCCAGCAGCGGGGGGGGCTCTACAGATACGCAGTATTTT
cdr3_aa: CASSGGGSTDTQYF

v_call: TRBV19
d_call: .
j_call: TRBJ1-1
clone_size: .
cdr3_nt: TGTGCCAGTAGGGCCAGTTTGAACACTGAAGCTTTCTTT
cdr3_aa: CASRASLNTEAFF

v_call: TRBV6-5
d_call: .
j_call: TRBJ1-4
clone_size: .
cdr3_nt: TGTGCCAGCCGGAATGAAAAACTGTTTTTT
cdr3_aa: CASRNEKLFF

v_call: TRBV2
d_call: TRBD1
j_call: TRBJ2-3
clone_size: .
cdr3_nt: TGTGCCAGCAGTGTTGACAGGGCGAATGCAGATACGCAGTATTTT
cdr3_aa: CASSVDRANADTQYF

v_call: TRBV11-1
d_call: TRBD2
j_call: TRBJ2-1
clone_size: .
cdr3_nt: TGTGCCAGCAGCTCGGGGGGGGGAAGCCCCGGTGGTGAGCAGTTCTTC
cdr3_aa: CASSSGGGSPGGEQFF

v_call: TRBV7-2
d_call: TRBD2
j_call: TRBJ2-5
clone_size: .
cdr3_nt: TGTGCCAGCAGCCGGACTAGCCCCGGAGAGACCCAGTACTTC
cdr3_aa: CASSRTSPGETQYF

v_call: TRBV4-1
d_call: TRBD2
j_call: TRBJ2-7
clone_size: .
cdr3_nt: TGCGCCAGCAGCCAAGCTAGCGGGGCGAGCTCCTACGAGCAGTACTTC
cdr3_aa: CASSQASGASSYEQYF

v_call: TRBV27
d_call: .
j_call: TRBJ1-2
clone_size: .
cdr3_nt: TGTGCCAGCAGTTTACAGGGGAGCGGCTATGGCTACACCTTC
cdr3_aa: CASSLQGSGYGYTF

v_call: TRBV7-3
d_call: TRBD1
j_call: TRBJ1-1
clone_size: .
cdr3_nt: TGTGCCAGCAGCTTCGGGACAGGGGGCAACACTGAAGCTTTCTTT
cdr3_aa: CASSFGTGGNTEAFF

v_call: TRBV4-3
d_call: .
j_call: TRBJ2-2
clone_size: .
cdr3_nt: TGCGCCAGCAGCCAAGATGGAATTGCTAGCCGGACTACCGGGGAGCTGTTTTTT
cdr3_aa: CASSQDGIASRTTGELFF

v_call: TRBV28
d_call: .
j_call: TRBJ1-4
clone_size: .
cdr3_nt: TGTGCCAGCAATCAGCGGGGGACTAATGAAAAACTGTTTTTT
cdr3_aa: CASNQRGTNEKLFF

v_call: TRBV15
d_call: TRBD1
j_call: TRBJ1-1
clone_size: .
cdr3_nt: TGTGCCACCAGCAGAGCCCGGGACAGAAGGCTGAGCACTGAAGCTTTCTTT
cdr3_aa: CATSRARDRRLSTEAFF

v_call: TRBV4-2
d_call: .
j_call: TRBJ1-3
clone_size: .
cdr3_nt: TGTGCCAGCAGCCAAGAGGGCCAGGGAATGTTGAATGGAAACACCATATATTTT
cdr3_aa: CASSQEGQGMLNGNTIYF

v_call: TRBV6-5
d_call: .
j_call: TRBJ2-7
clone_size: .
cdr3_nt: TGTGCCAGCAGTTACTCGAGGCCAGACTACGAGCAGTACTTC
cdr3_aa: CASSYSRPDYEQYF

v_call: TRBV29-1
d_call: TRBD2
j_call: TRBJ2-7
clone_size: few
cdr3_nt: TGCAGCGTGTCTGGCGGGGGGGCAGGCGAGCAGTACTTC
cdr3_aa: CSVSGGGAGEQYF

v_call: TRBV7-9
d_call: .
j_call: TRBJ1-1
clone_size: .
cdr3_nt: TGTGCCAGCAGCTTAGTTGTGGAGGGAACAGCTGAAGCTTTCTTT
cdr3_aa: CASSLVVEGTAEAFF

v_call: TRBV7-3
d_call: .
j_call: TRBJ2-1
clone_size: .
cdr3_nt: TGTGCCAGCAGCTTAACGTTTGGGAGACTGTCCTACAATGAGCAGTTCTTC
cdr3_aa: CASSLTFGRLSYNEQFF

v_call: TRBV21-1
d_call: .
j_call: TRBJ2-5
clone_size: .
cdr3_nt: TGTGCCAGCAGCTCGACATCCAGCAGTCAGTACTTC
cdr3_aa: CASSSTSSSQYF

v_call: TRBV7-9
d_call: .
j_call: TRBJ2-5
clone_size: .
cdr3_nt: TGTGCCAGCAGCTCTACTAGCCTACAAGAGACCCAGTACTTC
cdr3_aa: CASSSTSLQETQYF

v_call: TRBV5-1
d_call: TRBD2
j_call: TRBJ2-5
clone_size: .
cdr3_nt: TGCGCCAGCAGCTCGGGACTAGCGGGTTTCCAAGAGACCCAGTACTTC
cdr3_aa: CASSSGLAGFQETQYF

v_call: TRBV4-1
d_call: TRBD2
j_call: TRBJ2-1
clone_size: .
cdr3_nt: TGCGCCAGCAGCCAAGACGGCGGGAGGCCGTACAATGAGCAGTTCTTC
cdr3_aa: CASSQDGGRPYNEQFF

v_call: TRBV5-5
d_call: .
j_call: TRBJ1-5
clone_size: .
cdr3_nt: TGTGCCAGCAGCTTTAGGGGAAATCAGCCCCAGCATTTT
cdr3_aa: CASSFRGNQPQHF

v_call: TRBV12-5
d_call: TRBD2
j_call: TRBJ2-5
clone_size: .
cdr3_nt: TGTGCTAGTGGCCCGGGAACACGGACTAGCGGGGAAGAGACCCAGTACTTC
cdr3_aa: CASGPGTRTSGEETQYF

v_call: TRBV9
d_call: .
j_call: TRBJ2-5
clone_size: .
cdr3_nt: TGTGCCAGCAGCCCTCGACAGCAAGAGACCCAGTACTTC
cdr3_aa: CASSPRQQETQYF

v_call: TRBV11-3
d_call: TRBD1
j_call: TRBJ2-1
clone_size: .
cdr3_nt: TGTGCCAGCAGCCCCCTGGGGACAGAAGCCTACAATGAGCAGTTCTTC
cdr3_aa: CASSPLGTEAYNEQFF

v_call: TRBV27
d_call: TRBD1
j_call: TRBJ2-7
clone_size: .
cdr3_nt: TGTGCCAGCAGTTTAAGGACAGGGCTTTCATACGAGCAGTACTTC
cdr3_aa: CASSLRTGLSYEQYF

v_call: TRBV5-4
d_call: .
j_call: TRBJ2-3
clone_size: once
cdr3_nt: TGTGCCAGCAGCCCCCCGGGAAGGGGCACAGATACGCAGTATTTT
cdr3_aa: CASSPPGRGTDTQYF

v_call: TRBV18
d_call: .
j_call: TRBJ1-5
clone_size: .
cdr3_nt: TGTGCCAGCGCTAACACCAGGGGTGGTGGGTTGGAGCCCCAGCATTTT
cdr3_aa: CASANTRGGGLEPQHF

v_call: TRBV2
d_call: .
j_call: TRBJ1-3
clone_size: .
cdr3_nt: TGTGCCAGCAGTACAGGCGTCTCTGGAAACACCATATATTTT
cdr3_aa: CASSTGVSGNTIYF